The T cell receptor beta chain described here comes from a study of blood T cells in healthy people across ages. General observations from the study: The lack of PBMC sorting stopped any conclusive naive versus antigen-experienced comparison.

The CDR3 is 11 amino acids. The germline gives CDR1 SQVTM, CDR2 ANQGSEA. The authors ran a second PCR of about 6 to 11 cycles using a sample-barcoded 5' primer and a J-beta primer mix. Template switching added a 12-random-nucleotide identifier to every cDNA molecule. TCRdb reanalysed the 5' RACE reads using MiXCR and keeps one entry per CDR3 protein. Of approximately 2,000,000 distinct CDR3 sequences in the sample, approximately 40% were seen once. On this clonotype itself: Its cognate antigen is unknown. A read error may be the cause here, since a much bigger clone is one base away.

The sample was blood. The sequence was collected from a human donor in good health. This sequence joins TRBV29-1 and TRBJ1-2; no reliable D call. CDR3 sequence (DNA): TGCAGCGTTGAAGTTAACTATAGCTACACCTTC. It is translated as CSVEVNYSYTF.